Presented here are 17 T cell receptor beta chains from one specimen sequenced in a study of regulatory T cells in long-lasting Graves disease. Time point indicated: persistent/refractory GD, antithyroid drugs over 5 years with positive TRAb. RNA extracted from PBMCs served as the sequencing template. Building of the TCR beta libraries involved iRepertoire HTBI primers and Arm-PCR of CDR3 regions. TCRdb used MiXCR to reprocess the multiplex PCR reads, holding one entry per CDR3 protein. Of 450,000 or so distinct CDR3 sequences listed, less than 25% are singletons. This specimen was peripheral blood mononuclear cells (PBMCs), taken when the disease was refractory, from a patient treated with antithyroid drugs. These TCRs come from a female donor with Graves disease.

This clonotype counts as medium-sized. V gene TRBV2 combines with J gene TRBJ2-7; 10 bases map to TRBD1. The CDR3 spans 13 residues. Germline lookup yields CDR1 SNHLY and CDR2 FYNNEI. After removal of 9 bases from V and 2 bases from J, the junction contained 4 bases not matched to a gene. CDR3 sequence reads: CASRQGAPYEQYF. The CDR3 nucleotides are TGTGCCAGTAGACAGGGGGCACCCTACGAGCAGTACTTC.

This clonotype was seen repeatedly, ten times or more. This chain connects TRBV3-1 to TRBJ1-2; D is unresolved. Trimming left V 2 bases short and J 4 bases short, with 8 bases between. The germline V gene encodes CDR1 LGHDT and CDR2 YNNKEL (reference sequence). The CDR3 is 13 amino acids. CDR3 coding DNA: TGTGCCAGCAGCCAATGGCACCTCTATGGCTACACCTTC. Translating gives CASSQWHLYGYTF.

This clonotype was recorded many times. The V call is TRBV5-1, the J call TRBJ1-5, with D possibly being TRBD1 (5 bases). V lost 4 bases and J lost 3, with 14 bases in between. Germline CDR1 is SGHRS and CDR2 is YFSETQ. The CDR3 covers 15 residues. CDR3 nucleotide sequence: TGCGCCAGCAGCCCAACGGGACGGTCCAATCAGCCCCAGCATTTT. Its protein is CASSPTGRSNQPQHF.

The rearrangement joins TRBV30 to TRBJ1-2, with D perhaps TRBD1 (6 bases). V lost 4 bases and J lost 4, with 19 bases in between. Germline V CDR1 and CDR2: GTSNPN, SVGIG (reference sequence). The CDR3 is made up of 15 amino acids. The CDR3 is CAWTPGGAEGYGYTF. DNA of the CDR3: TGTGCCTGGACCCCGGGGGGGGCTGAAGGCTATGGCTACACCTTC.

A few counts support this clonotype. The chain employs TRBV3-1 and TRBJ2-2; no clear D gene. Trimming pared 1 base from V and 4 bases from J, leaving 13 bases between. Germline V gene data show CDR1 as LGHDT and CDR2 as YNNKEL (reference sequence). The CDR3 runs to 16 residues. The CDR3 here is CASSQVGGPSTGELFF. In DNA, the CDR3 is TGTGCCAGCAGCCAAGTCGGTGGGCCCAGCACCGGGGAGCTGTTTTTT.

This rearrangement joins TRBV7-3 to TRBJ1-6; D is possibly TRBD1 (5 bases). The CDR3 loop spans 14 amino acids. Germline V lookup: CDR1 SGHTA, CDR2 FQGTGA. Trimming left V 5 bases short and J 3 bases short, with 8 bases between. CDR3 sequence reads: CASSEGVYNSPLHF. The CDR3 DNA sequence: TGTGCCAGCAGCGAAGGGGTCTATAATTCACCCCTCCACTTT. The variable domain in full, completed from reference TRBV7-3 and TRBJ1-6, reads GAGVSQTPSNKVTEKGKYVELRCDPISGHTALYWYRQSLGQGPEFLIYFQGTGAADDSGLPNDRFFAVRPEGSVSTLKIQRTERGDSAVYLCASSEGVYNSPLHFGNGTRLTVT.

V usage is TRBV6-1 and J usage is TRBJ1-5, with 7 bases matching TRBD1. CDR1 is MNHNS and CDR2 is SASEGT in the germline V gene. V was pared by 6 bases and J by 7 bases, with 12 bases of the junction left unmatched. This CDR3 contains 15 residues. As DNA, the CDR3 is TGTGCCAGCAGACAGGGGCCGATAGAAGAACAGCCCCAGCATTTT. Translated: CASRQGPIEEQPQHF.

The chain employs TRBV29-1 and TRBJ1-1, with D perhaps matching TRBD1 (6 bases). Germline CDR1 is SQVTM and CDR2 is ANQGSEA. The CDR3 covers 15 residues. V lost 7 bases and J 1 base, leaving 19 bases between the germline ends. The CDR3 bases are TGCAGCGCCGAAGGGGCAGGGGAGACGAACACTGAAGCTTTCTTT. This encodes CSAEGAGETNTEAFF. The variable domain in full, completed from reference TRBV29-1 and TRBJ1-1, reads SAVISQKPSRDICQRGTSLTIQCQVDSQVTMMFWYRQQPGQSLTLIATANQGSEATYESGFVIDKFPISRPNLTFSTLTVSNMSPEDSSIYLCSAEGAGETNTEAFFGQGTRLTVV.

This chain joins TRBV6-2 or TRBV6-3 and TRBJ1-2; perhaps TRBD1 as D (6 bases). V was cut by 6 bases and J by 4 bases, with 12 bases left in between. CDR3 length equals 13 residues. CDR1 and CDR2 from the germline V gene are MNHEY and SVGEGT. Written as DNA, the CDR3 is TGTGCCAGCAGACGTAGGGGGAGCTATGGCTACACCTTC. It is translated as CASRRRGSYGYTF.

The chain has TRBV6-5 and TRBJ2-7, with 8 bases aligning to TRBD1. The CDR3 has 14 residues. V was pared by 2 bases and J by 7 bases, with 7 bases of the junction left unmatched. Germline-derived CDR1 and CDR2 are MNHEY and SVGAGI. The CDR3 region is CASSYRQGAGEQYF. In DNA form, the CDR3 reads TGTGCCAGCAGTTACAGGCAGGGGGCGGGAGAGCAGTACTTC.

This clonotype was detected only a few times. V usage is TRBV19 and J usage is TRBJ1-5, with D possibly TRBD1 on 6 matching bases. Germline CDR1 LNHDA, CDR2 SQIVND (reference sequence). Trimming removed 4 bases from V and 4 bases from J, with 14 bases in between. The length of the CDR3 is 15 residues. CDR3 protein: CASSTTGQTNQPQHF. In DNA form, the CDR3 reads TGTGCCAGTAGTACAACCGGACAGACAAATCAGCCCCAGCATTTT.

This clonotype showed up many times. V gene TRBV28 combines with J gene TRBJ1-5; TRBD1 might be the D (5 bases). The CDR3 loop spans 17 amino acids. Per the germline V gene, CDR1 is MDHEN and CDR2 is SYDVKM. The V end lost 5 bases, the J end lost 3 bases, and 20 bases lay between the germline ends. CDR3 residues: CASSPTGAGLVNQPQHF. DNA for the CDR3: TGTGCCAGCAGTCCGACCGGGGCAGGGCTCGTCAATCAGCCCCAGCATTTT.

The chain joins TRBV5-6 to TRBJ1-1; unclear D gene. Per the germline V gene, CDR1 is SGHDT and CDR2 is YYEEEE. The CDR3 extends over 15 amino acids. Trimming removed 0 bases from V and 0 bases from J, with 9 bases in between. The CDR3 nucleotides read TGTGCCAGCAGCTTGGCCACGGCCCTGAACACTGAAGCTTTCTTT. It is translated as CASSLATALNTEAFF.

This clonotype showed up many times. The gene calls are TRBV27 and TRBJ2-7, with 8 nucleotides matching TRBD1. V gave up 7 bases and J gave up 6 bases; unmatched junction bases: 14. Germline assignment: CDR1 MNHEY and CDR2 SMNVEV (reference sequence). This CDR3 has 15 amino acids. CDR3 DNA: TGTGCCAGCAAACAGGGGGTCCTCGGGGTAGGCGAGCAGTACTTC. This codes for CASKQGVLGVGEQYF.

The chain employs TRBV2 and TRBJ2-5; D possibly corresponds to TRBD2 (5 bases). CDR1 and CDR2 from the germline V gene are SNHLY and FYNNEI. The CDR3 has 13 residues. Trimming took 5 bases from V and 6 from J, leaving 13 bases between them. CDR3 DNA sequence: TGTGCCAGCAGTTCAAACCCCGGGAAGACCCAGTACTTC. Translated: CASSSNPGKTQYF.

This clonotype was found once. The rearrangement joins TRBV28 to TRBJ1-1; 7 bases are shared with TRBD1. Germline V gene sequence: CDR1 MDHEN, CDR2 SYDVKM. CDR3 size: 14 residues. After removal of 3 bases from V and 8 bases from J, the junction contained 9 bases not matched to a gene. The CDR3 bases are TGTGCCAGCAGTTTGGGCGGACAGGTTAAGGAAGCTTTCTTT. Protein product: CASSLGGQVKEAFF.

This clonotype was observed at least ten times. The chain couples TRBV20-1 to TRBJ2-7; 11 nucleotides match TRBD2. The germline CDR1 and CDR2 sequences are DFQATT and SNEGSKA (reference sequence). The CDR3 extends over 13 amino acids. V dropped 5 bases and J dropped 5; count of bases not matched to a gene: 5. CDR3 DNA sequence: TGCAGTGCTTGGACTAGCGGGCGGAACGAGCAGTACTTC. Translated, it gives CSAWTSGRNEQYF.